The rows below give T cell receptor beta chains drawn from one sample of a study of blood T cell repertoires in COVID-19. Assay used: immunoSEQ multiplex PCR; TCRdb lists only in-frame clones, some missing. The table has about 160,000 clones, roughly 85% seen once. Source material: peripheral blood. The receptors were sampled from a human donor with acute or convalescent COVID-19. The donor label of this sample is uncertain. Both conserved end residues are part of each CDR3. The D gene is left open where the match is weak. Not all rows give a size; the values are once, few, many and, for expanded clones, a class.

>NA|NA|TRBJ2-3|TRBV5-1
CASSLQGGRPDTQYF
TGCGCCAGCAGCTTGCAGGGGGGCCGTCCTGATACGCAGTATTTT
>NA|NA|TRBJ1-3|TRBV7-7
CASSPAGGNTIYF
TGTGCCAGCAGCCCCGCAGGTGGAAACACCATATATTTT
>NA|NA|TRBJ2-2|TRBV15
CATSRDVNTGELFF
TGTGCCACCAGCAGAGATGTAAACACCGGGGAGCTGTTTTTT
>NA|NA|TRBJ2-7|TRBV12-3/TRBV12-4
CASSPRGRPEQYF
TGTGCCAGCAGCCCACGGGGTCGTCCCGAGCAGTACTTC
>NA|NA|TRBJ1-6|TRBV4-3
CASSQQGSYNSPLHF
TGCGCCAGCAGCCAACAGGGTTCCTATAATTCACCCCTCCACTTT
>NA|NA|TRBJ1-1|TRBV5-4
CASSSLGAGANTEAFF
TGTGCCAGCAGCTCCTTGGGGGCAGGGGCGAACACTGAAGCTTTCTTT
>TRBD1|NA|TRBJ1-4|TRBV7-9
CASSSGQGFISHEKLFF
TGTGCCAGCAGCTCGGGACAGGGATTCATAAGTCATGAAAAACTGTTTTTT
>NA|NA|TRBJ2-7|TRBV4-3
CASSQVQGLSYEQYF
TGCGCCAGCAGCCAAGTGCAGGGACTCTCTTACGAGCAGTACTTC
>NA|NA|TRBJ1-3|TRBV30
CAWRGRDGAGNTIYF
TGTGCCTGGAGGGGAAGGGATGGGGCCGGAAACACCATATATTTT
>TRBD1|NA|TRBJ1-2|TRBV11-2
CASSPTTGNYGYTF
TGTGCCAGCAGCCCAACGACAGGGAACTATGGCTACACCTTC
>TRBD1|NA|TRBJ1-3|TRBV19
CASSISTGDTIYF
TGTGCCAGTAGTATATCGACAGGGGACACCATATATTTT
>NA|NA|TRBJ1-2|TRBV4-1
CASSQGEQVPNYGYTF
TGCGCCAGCAGCCAAGGGGAACAGGTCCCTAACTATGGCTACACCTTC
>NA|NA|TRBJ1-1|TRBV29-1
CSVTRGRNTEAFF
TGCAGCGTGACGCGAGGCAGGAACACTGAAGCTTTCTTT
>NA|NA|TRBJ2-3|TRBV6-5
CATQLGSRPTDTQYF
TGTGCCACTCAGCTAGGGAGTCGGCCCACAGATACGCAGTATTTT
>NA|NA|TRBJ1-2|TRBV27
CASKLLGGGYTF
TGTGCCAGCAAATTACTCGGTGGTGGCTACACCTTC
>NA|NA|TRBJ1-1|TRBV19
CASSISGGAAFF
TGTGCCAGTAGTATTTCGGGGGGCGCGGCTTTCTTT
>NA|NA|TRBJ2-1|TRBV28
CASNKGGAYNEQFF
TGTGCCAGCAACAAGGGGGGGGCCTACAATGAGCAGTTCTTC
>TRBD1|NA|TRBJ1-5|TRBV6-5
CASKSDRGQPQHF
TGTGCCAGCAAATCAGACAGGGGCCAGCCCCAGCATTTT
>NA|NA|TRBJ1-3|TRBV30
CAWREPGAGNTIYF
TGTGCCTGGAGGGAGCCAGGGGCCGGAAACACCATATATTTT
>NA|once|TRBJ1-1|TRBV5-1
CASSPMGGNTEAFF
TGCGCCAGCAGCCCTATGGGGGGGAACACTGAAGCTTTCTTT
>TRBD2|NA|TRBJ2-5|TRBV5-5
CASSLGPSGGQETQYF
TGTGCCAGCAGCTTGGGTCCTAGCGGGGGTCAAGAGACCCAGTACTTC
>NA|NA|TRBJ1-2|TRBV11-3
CASSLVGAGYGYTF
TGTGCCAGCAGCTTAGTGGGGGCAGGCTATGGCTACACCTTC
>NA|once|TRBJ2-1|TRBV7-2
CASSLRRGGADNEQFF
TGTGCCAGCAGCTTAAGGAGGGGGGGGGCTGACAATGAGCAGTTCTTC
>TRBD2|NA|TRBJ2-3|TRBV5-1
CASTSGYTDTQYF
TGCGCCAGCACTAGCGGGTACACAGATACGCAGTATTTT
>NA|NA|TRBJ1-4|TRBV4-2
CASSQDFQGGKEKLFF
TGTGCCAGCAGCCAAGATTTTCAGGGAGGGAAAGAAAAACTGTTTTTT
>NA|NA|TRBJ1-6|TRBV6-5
CAGSDSPGDSPLHF
TGTGCCGGATCGGACTCCCCTGGGGATTCACCCCTCCACTTT
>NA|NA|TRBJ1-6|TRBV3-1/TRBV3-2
CASSQMTGGNSPLHF
TGTGCCAGCAGCCAAATGACAGGAGGTAATTCACCCCTCCACTTT
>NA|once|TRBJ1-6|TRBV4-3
CASSQEASTGHSPLHF
TGCGCCAGCAGCCAAGAGGCCAGTACAGGTCATTCACCCCTCCACTTT
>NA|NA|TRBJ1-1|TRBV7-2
CASSLIGALYTEAFF
TGTGCCAGCAGCTTAATTGGGGCGCTGTACACTGAAGCTTTCTTT
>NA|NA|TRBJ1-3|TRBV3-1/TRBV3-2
CASSPGVSGNTIYF
TGTGCCAGCAGCCCGGGGGTCTCTGGAAACACCATATATTTT
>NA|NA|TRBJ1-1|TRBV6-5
CASSYRGVNTEAFF
TGTGCCAGCAGTTACCGGGGGGTGAACACTGAAGCTTTCTTT
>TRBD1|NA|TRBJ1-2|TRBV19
CASSIPQGAGYGYTF
TGTGCCAGTAGTATCCCACAGGGGGCAGGATATGGCTACACCTTC
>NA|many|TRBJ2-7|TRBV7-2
CASSFTKGQSREQYF
TGTGCCAGCAGCTTTACTAAAGGACAGTCGAGGGAGCAGTACTTC
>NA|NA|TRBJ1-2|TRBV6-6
CASSYSGEDGYTF
TGTGCCAGCAGTTACTCGGGAGAGGATGGCTACACCTTC
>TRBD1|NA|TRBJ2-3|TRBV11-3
CASSLGQATDTQYF
TGTGCCAGCAGCTTGGGACAGGCGACAGATACGCAGTATTTT
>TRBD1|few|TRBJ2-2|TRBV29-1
CSVGRGQTTGELFF
TGCAGCGTGGGTAGGGGACAGACCACCGGGGAGCTGTTTTTT
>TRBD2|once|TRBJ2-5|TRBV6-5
CASSISGGYRETQYF
TGTGCCAGCAGCATTAGCGGGGGCTATCGGGAGACCCAGTACTTC
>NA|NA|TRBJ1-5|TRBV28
CATTWEGQPQHF
TGTGCCACGACGTGGGAGGGGCAGCCCCAGCATTTT
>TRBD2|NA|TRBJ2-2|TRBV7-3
CASSLIAGGRRNTGELFF
TGTGCCAGCAGCTTAATAGCGGGGGGTAGACGGAACACCGGGGAGCTGTTTTTT
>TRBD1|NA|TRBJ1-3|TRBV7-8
CASSPGQGTGNTIYF
TGTGCCAGCAGCCCAGGACAGGGGACTGGAAACACCATATATTTT